This TCR beta chain was captured by sequencing in a study of T-cell memory formation after mild COVID-19. In germline, CDR1 is MNHNY, CDR2 SVGAGI (reference sequence). The V end was cut by 0 bases, the J end by 8 bases, with 11 bases between. This CDR3 is 14 amino acids long. TCRdb re-called the 5' RACE reads with MiXCR, one entry per CDR3 protein. The sample consists of about 470,000 distinct CDR3 sequences, about 23% of them appearing once. The specimen was PBMCs or a T cell subset sorted from them (not recorded which). This clonotype was obtained from an adult woman who had mild COVID-19 (a few samples of this study predate the infection). Cell type and time point are not known. The chain links TRBV6-6 to TRBJ2-1; the D is unclear. CDR3: CASSYSLGIHEQFF. The CDR3 DNA reads as TGTGCCAGCAGTTACTCTCTTGGTATCCATGAGCAGTTCTTC.